A single sample is the source of the 2 T cell receptor beta chains below, sequenced in a study of blood T cell repertoires in COVID-19. The data were produced by immunoSEQ multiplex PCR, yet TCRdb's version contains in-frame clones alone and is incomplete. Of 150,000 to 200,000 clones listed, approximately 90% were seen once; the top ten hold roughly 7%. Sequenced sample: peripheral blood. These receptors came from a woman aged 80 or over in a cohort sampled during active or convalescent COVID-19.

This clone was seen once. The V and J genes are TRBV19 and TRBJ1-1; 9 nucleotides align to TRBD1. The CDR3 spans 16 residues. J gave up 0 bases and V 6 bases, and 8 bases lay outside the gene matches. Looked up from germline, CDR1 is LNHDA and CDR2 is SQIVND (reference sequence). The CDR3 DNA follows: TGTGCCAGTAGGTATCGGACAGGGGCCTTGAACACTGAAGCTTTCTTT. Its translation: CASRYRTGALNTEAFF.

The chain employs TRBV7-9 and TRBJ1-2; D is ambiguous. Germline CDR1 is SEHNR and CDR2 is FQNEAQ (reference sequence). The V and J ends lost 5 bases and 4 bases respectively, with 20 bases between them. CDR3 size: 16 residues. The CDR3 reads CASSQGSDTIFYGYTF. The CDR3, as DNA: TGTGCCAGCAGCCAAGGTTCAGACACAATCTTCTATGGCTACACCTTC.